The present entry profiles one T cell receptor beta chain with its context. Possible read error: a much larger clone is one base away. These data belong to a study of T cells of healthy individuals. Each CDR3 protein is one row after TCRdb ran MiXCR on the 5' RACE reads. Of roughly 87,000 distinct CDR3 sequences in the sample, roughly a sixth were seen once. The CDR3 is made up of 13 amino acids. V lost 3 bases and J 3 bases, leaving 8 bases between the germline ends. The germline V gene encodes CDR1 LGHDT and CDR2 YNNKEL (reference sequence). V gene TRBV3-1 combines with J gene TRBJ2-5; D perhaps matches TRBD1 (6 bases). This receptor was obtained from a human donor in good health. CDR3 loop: CASSQWTEETQYF. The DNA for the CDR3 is TGTGCCAGCAGCCAGTGGACAGAAGAGACCCAGTACTTC.